This TCR beta chain derives from a study of T-cell reconstitution after alpha-beta-depleted transplantation in children. Construction of the TCRbeta library involved unique molecular identifiers. TCRdb re-derived calls from the PCR reads in MiXCR, one entry per CDR3 protein. The sample yields some 600,000 distinct CDR3 sequences, 13% seen once. This CDR3 has 15 residues. Germline-derived CDR1 and CDR2 are KGHDR and SFDVKD. Between the trimmed V and J ends, which lost 0 bases and 8 bases, there was a span of 13 bases. This rearrangement joins TRBV24-1 to TRBJ2-1; the D is unclear. The source material was PBMCs, mostly from graft donor cells, sampled 360 days after TCRalphabeta/CD19-depleted stem cell transplant. The sequence came from a male patient between 5 and 17 years old who had a stem cell transplant for acute myeloid leukemia, so the T cells may come from the graft donor. CDR3 loop: CATSDLRRPGDEQFF. CDR3 DNA sequence: TGTGCCACCAGTGATTTGCGCAGACCTGGGGATGAGCAGTTCTTC.